The T cell receptor beta chain described here comes from a study of blood T cell repertoires in COVID-19. On the study more broadly: Italy, Spain and the United States were the sources of the convalescent and acute COVID-19 samples. T cells, B-cell-depleted T cells, or PBMCs provided the cDNA or gDNA that served as material.

V trimming: 6 bases; J trimming: 4 bases; junction bases outside the gene matches: 5. The V gene's germline CDR1 is SNHLY and CDR2 FYNNEI. The CDR3 consists of 13 residues. As originally analysed: Estimates of nucleated cell counts were drawn from the amplification of reference gene primers. The method was immunoSEQ multiplex PCR; TCRdb's version includes in-frame clones alone and lacks a portion of them. V, J and clone size are those of that table, while D and trimming were read from the DNA. The sample carries roughly 38,000 clones, 90% recorded once. This clone came up once. The source of this sequence is a man in his 70s with acute or convalescent COVID-19. The rearrangement joins TRBV2 to TRBJ1-1; 7 nucleotides align to TRBD1. Sequencing was done on a sample of peripheral blood. CDR3 bases: TGTGCCAGCAGACCCGACAGGGTCACTGAAGCTTTCTTT. Protein sequence: CASRPDRVTEAFF.